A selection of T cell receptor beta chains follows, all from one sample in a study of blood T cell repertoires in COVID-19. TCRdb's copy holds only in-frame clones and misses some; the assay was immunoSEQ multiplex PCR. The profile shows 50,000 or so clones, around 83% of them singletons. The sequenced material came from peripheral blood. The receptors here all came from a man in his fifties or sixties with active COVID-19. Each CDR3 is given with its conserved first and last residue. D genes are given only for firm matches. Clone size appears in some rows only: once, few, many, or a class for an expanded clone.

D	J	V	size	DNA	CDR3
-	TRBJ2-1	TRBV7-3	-	TGTGCCAGCAGCCCCTCGAGCGTTTTCCTCAATGAGCAGTTCTTC	CASSPSSVFLNEQFF
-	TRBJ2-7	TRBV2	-	TGTGCCAGCAGTGAAGACGGGAGCCAAAGGCCCTACGAGCAGTACTTC	CASSEDGSQRPYEQYF
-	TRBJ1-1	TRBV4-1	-	TGCGCCAGCAGCCAAGAGTGGGGGCTGAACACTGAAGCTTTCTTT	CASSQEWGLNTEAFF
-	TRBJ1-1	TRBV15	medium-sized	TGTGCCACCAGCAGAGGGACATCTTTTGGCACTGAAGCTTTCTTT	CATSRGTSFGTEAFF
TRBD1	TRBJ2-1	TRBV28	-	TGTGCCAGCAGCTCCCCTGGGACAGGGTACTACAATGAGCAGTTCTTC	CASSSPGTGYYNEQFF
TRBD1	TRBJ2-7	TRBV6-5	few	TGTGCCAGCAGGCCGGGACAGGGGGCATACGAGCAGTACTTC	CASRPGQGAYEQYF
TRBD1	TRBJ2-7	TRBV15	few	TGTGCCACCAGCCGAAGCAGACAGGGGGCGATTTACGAGCAGTACTTC	CATSRSRQGAIYEQYF
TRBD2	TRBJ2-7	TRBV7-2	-	TGTGCCAGCAGCTTAGCGGGACCGGGACTAGCGGGAGCACACGAGCAGTACTTC	CASSLAGPGLAGAHEQYF
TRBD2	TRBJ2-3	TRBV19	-	TGTGCCAGTAATAGCGGGACTAGCACAGATACGCAGTATTTT	CASNSGTSTDTQYF
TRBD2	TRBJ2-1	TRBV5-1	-	TGCGCCAGCAGCGTGGGCCGCGGGGGGGCCAGTCGGGAGTATTTCGATGAGCAGTTCTTC	CASSVGRGGASREYFDEQFF
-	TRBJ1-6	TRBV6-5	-	TGTGCCAGCCAGAAAAGCTCCTATAATTCACCCCTCCACTTT	CASQKSSYNSPLHF
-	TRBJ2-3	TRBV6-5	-	TGTGCCAGCACCTCCTCGGCAGGGAGCACAGATACGCAGTATTTT	CASTSSAGSTDTQYF
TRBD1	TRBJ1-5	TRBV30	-	TGTGCCTGGAGTGGAGGGACAGGGAGCAATCAGCCCCAGCATTTT	CAWSGGTGSNQPQHF
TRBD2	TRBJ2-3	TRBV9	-	TGTGCCAGCAGCGTCGGGGTAGCGGGAGGGCCAAAGACAGATACGCAGTATTTT	CASSVGVAGGPKTDTQYF
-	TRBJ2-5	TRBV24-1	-	TGTGCCACCCCCCGTGGGGGCGGACAAGAGACCCAGTACTTC	CATPRGGGQETQYF
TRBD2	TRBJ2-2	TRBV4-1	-	TGCGCCAGCAGCCAAGGACTAGCGGGGAACACCGGGGAGCTGTTTTTT	CASSQGLAGNTGELFF
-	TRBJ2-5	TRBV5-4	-	TGTGCCAGCAGCTTCGGCGGGGCAAACCAAGAGACCCAGTACTTC	CASSFGGANQETQYF
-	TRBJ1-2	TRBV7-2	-	TGTGCCAGCAGCTTAGAAGTGAGGTACTATGGCTACACCTTC	CASSLEVRYYGYTF
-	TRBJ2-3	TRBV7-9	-	TGTGCCAGCAGCTTAGTAGCTGTGAGCACAGATACGCAGTATTTT	CASSLVAVSTDTQYF
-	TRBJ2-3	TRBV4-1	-	TGCGCCAGCCAAGGGGCCCTTAATACTCGCGATACGCAGTATTTT	CASQGALNTRDTQYF
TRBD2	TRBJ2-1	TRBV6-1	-	TGTGCCAGCAGTGAAGCAAGTAGCGGGAGGGCCTGGGGGCAGTTCTTC	CASSEASSGRAWGQFF
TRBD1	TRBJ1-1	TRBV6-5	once	TGTGCCAGCAGTTACCGGGACAGGATGAACACTGAAGCTTTCTTT	CASSYRDRMNTEAFF
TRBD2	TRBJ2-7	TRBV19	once	TGTGCCAGTAGCTTAGAGGGGACTAGCGGGACCTACGAGCAGTACTTC	CASSLEGTSGTYEQYF
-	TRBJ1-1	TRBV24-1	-	TGTGCCACCAGTGACAACGGAAGGACTACTGAAGCTTTCTTT	CATSDNGRTTEAFF
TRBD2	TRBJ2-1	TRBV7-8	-	TGTGCCAGCAGCTTAGCTAGCGGGGGGGCCGGTGAGCAGTTCTTC	CASSLASGGAGEQFF
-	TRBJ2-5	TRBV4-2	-	TGTGCCAGCAGCCAAGGGGTCCAGGAAGAGACCCAGTACTTC	CASSQGVQEETQYF
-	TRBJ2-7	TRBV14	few	TGTGCCAGCAGCCAAGGTGGACAAATCGAGCAGTACTTC	CASSQGGQIEQYF
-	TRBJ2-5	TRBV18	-	TGTGCCAGCTCACCGCAGACAGGTTCCCAAGAGACCCAGTACTTC	CASSPQTGSQETQYF
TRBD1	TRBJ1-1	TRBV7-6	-	TGTGCCAGCAGCCCTAGACAGGGGGCAACGAACACTGAAGCTTTCTTT	CASSPRQGATNTEAFF
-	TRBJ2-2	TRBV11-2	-	TGTGCCAGCAGCTCCGGACAGAACACCGGGGAGCTGTTTTTT	CASSSGQNTGELFF
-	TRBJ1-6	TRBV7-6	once	TGTGCCAGCAGCTTAGTGGGGGGGCGCGGTAATTCACCCCTCCACTTT	CASSLVGGRGNSPLHF
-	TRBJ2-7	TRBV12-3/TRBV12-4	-	TGTGCCAGCAGTTTAACGCAGGTCTACGAGCAGTACTTC	CASSLTQVYEQYF
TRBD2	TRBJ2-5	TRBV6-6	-	TGTGCCAGCAGTGGATCGGCTAGCGGGGGCTGGTGGGAGACCCAGTACTTC	CASSGSASGGWWETQYF
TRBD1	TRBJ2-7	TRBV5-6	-	TGTGCCAGCAGCATCGGACAGGGCCCCTACGAGCAGTACTTC	CASSIGQGPYEQYF
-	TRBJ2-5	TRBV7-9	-	TGTGCCAGCAGCCCAGGATATGAGACCCAGTACTTC	CASSPGYETQYF
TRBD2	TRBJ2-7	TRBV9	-	TGTGCCAGCAGCCCCTCCGGACTAGCCGCCGAGCAGTACTTC	CASSPSGLAAEQYF
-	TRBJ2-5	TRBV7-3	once	TGTGCCAGCAGACCCAGGGGGGAAACGGACGCCACATCCGCGACCCAGTACTTC	CASRPRGETDATSATQYF
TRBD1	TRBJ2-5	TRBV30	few	TGTGCCTGGAGGGACGACAGGGGAGGAGAGACCCAGTACTTC	CAWRDDRGGETQYF
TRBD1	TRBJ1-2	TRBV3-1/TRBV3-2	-	TGTGCCAGCAGCCCGAGACAGGGTGGATATGGCTACACCTTC	CASSPRQGGYGYTF
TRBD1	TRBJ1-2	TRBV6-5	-	TGTGCCAGCAGACCTGGGACAGGGACATATGGCTACACCTTC	CASRPGTGTYGYTF
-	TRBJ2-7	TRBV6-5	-	TGTGCCAGCAATTCCGGGAACTACGAGCAGTACTTC	CASNSGNYEQYF
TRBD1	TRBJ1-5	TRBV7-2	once	TGTGCCAGCAGCTTAGGTCCAGGGGGTGTCAATCAGCCCCAGCATTTT	CASSLGPGGVNQPQHF
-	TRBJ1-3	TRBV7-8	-	TGTGCCAGCAGCTTAGAGAGGCCAGCTGGAAACACCATATATTTT	CASSLERPAGNTIYF
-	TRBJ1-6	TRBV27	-	TGTGCCAGCGGACAACTCAATTCACCCCTCCACTTT	CASGQLNSPLHF
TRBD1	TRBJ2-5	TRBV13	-	TGTGCCAGCAGCTCAGGGGGCCCTGCGAGAGAGACCCAGTACTTC	CASSSGGPARETQYF
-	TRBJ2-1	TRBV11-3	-	TGTGCCAGCAGCTTAGAGGCAGGGAGGAATGAGCAGTTCTTC	CASSLEAGRNEQFF